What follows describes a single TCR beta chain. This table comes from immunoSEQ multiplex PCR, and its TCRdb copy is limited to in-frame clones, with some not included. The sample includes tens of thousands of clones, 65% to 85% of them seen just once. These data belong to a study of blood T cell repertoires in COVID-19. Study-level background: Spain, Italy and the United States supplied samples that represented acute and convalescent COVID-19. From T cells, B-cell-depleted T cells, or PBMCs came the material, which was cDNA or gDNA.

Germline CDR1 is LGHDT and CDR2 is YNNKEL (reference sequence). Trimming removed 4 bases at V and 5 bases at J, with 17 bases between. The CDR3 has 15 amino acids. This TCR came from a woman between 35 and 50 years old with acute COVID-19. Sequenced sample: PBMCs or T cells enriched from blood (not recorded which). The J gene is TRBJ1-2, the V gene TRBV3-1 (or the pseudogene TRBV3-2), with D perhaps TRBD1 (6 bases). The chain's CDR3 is CASSPPRARGYGYTF. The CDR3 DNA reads TGTGCCAGCAGCCCCCCTAGGGCAAGGGGGTATGGCTACACCTTC.